This T cell receptor beta chain was identified in a study of blood T cell repertoires in COVID-19. Germline V gene lookup returns CDR1 LNHNV and CDR2 YYDKDF (reference sequence). V was cut by 0 bases and J by 7 bases, with 15 bases left in between. The CDR3 sequence is 15 residues long. The repertoire was sequenced with immunoSEQ multiplex PCR; TCRdb's copy has only in-frame clones and lacks some. The sample carries roughly 180,000 clones, over 70% recorded once. The source is a man aged 55 to 70 with active or convalescent COVID-19. The specimen sequenced was peripheral blood. This chain joins TRBV15 and TRBJ1-2; D unresolved. The CDR3 is CATSRDKRREVGYTF. The CDR3 DNA reads TGTGCCACCAGCAGAGATAAAAGAAGGGAGGTTGGCTACACCTTC.